This entry lists 18 T cell receptor beta chains sequenced from one sample in a study of blood T cell repertoires in COVID-19. Sequencing used immunoSEQ multiplex PCR; TCRdb keeps in-frame clones, though not all of them. This sample has tens of thousands of clones, with approximately 88% found just once. Material for sequencing was peripheral blood. The receptors shown here come from a man aged 50 to 59 with acute or convalescent COVID-19.

The chain combines TRBV2 with TRBJ2-7; D not resolved. Per germline, CDR1 SNHLY and CDR2 FYNNEI. The CDR3 totals 13 residues. V was clipped by 7 bases and J by 2 bases, with 12 bases between them. This CDR3 reads CASTLQEPYEQYF. Written as DNA, the CDR3 is TGTGCCAGCACCCTCCAGGAACCCTACGAGCAGTACTTC. Variable domain in full (rest from reference TRBV2 and TRBJ2-7): EPEVTQTPSHQVTQMGQEVILRCVPISNHLYFYWYRQILGQKVEFLVSFYNNEISEKSEIFDDQFSVERPDGSNFTLKIRSTKLEDSAMYFCASTLQEPYEQYFGPGTRLTVT.

The rearrangement uses TRBV11-2 and TRBJ1-6, with a weak D call TRBD1 (5 bases). V was cut by 1 base and J by 8 bases, with 12 bases left in between. CDR3 size: 15 residues. Germline V lookup: CDR1 SGHAT, CDR2 FQNNGV. This chain's CDR3 is CASSLVGPPYSPLHF. Written as DNA, the CDR3 is TGTGCCAGCAGCTTAGTGGGGCCGCCATATTCACCCCTCCACTTT.

The CDR3: CASSIIAGAVYNEQFF. The CDR3 DNA reads TGTGCCAGTAGTATAATAGCGGGGGCGGTTTACAATGAGCAGTTCTTC. This chain joins TRBV19 and TRBJ2-1; 9 bases align to TRBD2. The V and J ends lost 2 bases and 4 bases, in that order; junction bases with no gene match: 6. Per germline, CDR1 LNHDA and CDR2 SQIVND (reference sequence). This CDR3 spans 16 amino acids.

This clone occurred once. This rearrangement joins TRBV11-2 to TRBJ2-7; D not resolved. Between the trimmed V and J ends, which lost 4 bases and 3 bases, there was a span of 13 bases. Looked up from germline, CDR1 is SGHAT and CDR2 is FQNNGV. This CDR3 contains 14 residues. The CDR3 protein is CASSSNTFGYEQYF. The DNA for the CDR3 is TGTGCCAGCAGCTCAAATACGTTCGGCTACGAGCAGTACTTC.

V is TRBV15 and J is TRBJ1-5; D gene ambiguous. Germline CDR1 reads LNHNV; CDR2 reads YYDKDF (reference sequence). The CDR3 covers 15 residues. Trimming took 4 bases from V and 6 from J, leaving 16 bases between them. In DNA, the CDR3 is TGTGCCACCAGCACCTCTACTTTTGCGAGTCAGCCCCAGCATTTT. This translates into CATSTSTFASQPQHF.

The chain carries TRBV13 and TRBJ2-1, with 11 bases identical to TRBD2. The germline gives CDR1 PRHDT, CDR2 FYEKMQ (reference sequence). The CDR3 length is 16 residues. Trimming removed 3 bases from V and 2 bases from J; junction bases left unmatched: 3. The CDR3 is CASSFPTSGTYNEQFF. CDR3 nucleotide sequence: TGTGCCAGCAGCTTCCCGACTAGCGGGACCTACAATGAGCAGTTCTTC.

The rearrangement joins TRBV7-7 to TRBJ2-3, with TRBD2 identical over 10 bases. Germline V lookup: CDR1 SSHAT, CDR2 FNYEAQ (reference sequence). J was trimmed by 4 bases and V by 4 bases; bases with no gene match: 5. This CDR3 is built from 15 residues. CDR3 in DNA: TGTGCCAGCAGCTCCCTAGCGGGAGTGGCAGATACGCAGTATTTT. Residues: CASSSLAGVADTQYF.

V usage is TRBV25-1 and J usage is TRBJ2-5, with D perhaps TRBD2 (6 bases). CDR3 length equals 13 residues. V gave up 3 bases and J gave up 5 bases, with 10 bases separating them. CDR1 and CDR2 (germline): MGHDK, SYGVNS. The CDR3 region has the DNA TGTGCCAGCAGTGAGCCAGGGAGGGAGACCCAGTACTTC. Protein sequence: CASSEPGRETQYF.

This chain uses TRBV6-2 or TRBV6-3 with TRBJ1-5, with 7 bases matching TRBD1. V trimming: 2 bases; J trimming: 5 bases; junction bases outside the gene matches: 6. Per the germline V gene, CDR1 is MNHEY and CDR2 is SVGEGT. CDR3 length: 15 amino acids. Here the CDR3 reads CASSYIGGGHQPQHF. DNA of the CDR3: TGTGCCAGCAGTTACATTGGAGGGGGCCATCAGCCCCAGCATTTT.

The J gene is TRBJ2-2, the V gene TRBV4-1; 9 nucleotides match TRBD1. With 4 bases clipped from V and 5 bases from J, the junction kept 11 bases outside the gene matches. CDR3 length equals 17 residues. Germline V gene sequence: CDR1 MGHRA, CDR2 YSYEKL. CDR3 amino acids: CASSPTGQGVGTGELFF. The CDR3 nucleotides are TGCGCCAGCAGCCCTACGGGACAGGGAGTCGGTACCGGGGAGCTGTTTTTT.

The chain employs TRBV6-5 and TRBJ1-2; 8 bases align to TRBD1. The germline CDR1 and CDR2 sequences are MNHEY and SVGAGI. This CDR3 is 14 amino acids long. V lost 7 bases to trimming and J lost 5 bases; unmatched junction nucleotides: 9. DNA for the CDR3: TGTGCCAGCACTCCTCCAGGGGGCGCTTATGGCTACACCTTC. Translating gives CASTPPGGAYGYTF.

This chain connects TRBV7-2 to TRBJ2-5, with 7 bases fitting TRBD2. The CDR3 contains 17 residues. J was trimmed by 4 bases and V by 5 bases; bases with no gene match: 16. Germline V gene sequence: CDR1 SGHTA, CDR2 FQGNSA. CDR3 bases: TGTGCCAGCAGCCGTATAGGGTATAGCGGGTCGTCAGAGACCCAGTACTTC. Encoded protein: CASSRIGYSGSSETQYF.

V gene TRBV5-4 combines with J gene TRBJ1-1; D not certain. This CDR3 is 16 amino acids long. Germline CDR1 reads SGHNT; CDR2 reads YYREEE (reference sequence). Trimming removed 2 bases from V and 5 bases from J, with 19 bases in between. The CDR3 bases are TGTGCCAGCAGCTTCGGGGATATATTAGGGCAAACTGAAGCTTTCTTT. The encoded protein is CASSFGDILGQTEAFF.

The J gene is TRBJ1-1, the V gene TRBV5-4, with 8 bases that match TRBD1. The ends lost 4 bases at V and 6 bases at J; junction bases unmatched: 11. The CDR3 extends over 15 amino acids. Germline assignment: CDR1 SGHNT and CDR2 YYREEE (reference sequence). CDR3 sequence reads: CASSPGVDRVAEAFF. The CDR3 bases are TGTGCCAGCAGCCCCGGGGTGGACAGGGTCGCTGAAGCTTTCTTT.

This chain connects TRBV3-1 (or the pseudogene TRBV3-2) to TRBJ1-2; weak D call: TRBD1 (6 bases). Deletions cut 1 base from V and 3 bases from J, with 15 bases between. Germline V CDR1 and CDR2: LGHDT, YNNKEL (reference sequence). This CDR3 is 16 amino acids long. The CDR3 reads CASSQVVGARDYGYTF. CDR3 DNA: TGTGCCAGCAGCCAAGTCGTGGGGGCTAGGGACTATGGCTACACCTTC.

V is TRBV5-6 and J is TRBJ2-2, with TRBD1 as a possible D gene (6 bases). V was cut by 3 bases and J by 0 bases, with 9 bases left in between. This CDR3 contains 15 residues. The V gene's germline CDR1 is SGHDT and CDR2 YYEEEE. Here the CDR3 reads CASSSGQPNTGELFF. DNA of the CDR3: TGTGCCAGCAGCTCTGGACAGCCGAACACCGGGGAGCTGTTTTTT.

The chain joins TRBV28 to TRBJ1-2; 9 positions match TRBD1. The CDR3 has 13 amino acids. Germline CDR1 reads MDHEN; CDR2 reads SYDVKM. The V and J ends lost 6 bases and 3 bases, in that order; junction bases with no gene match: 2. As DNA, the CDR3 is TGTGCCAGCAGGAGGACAGGGGACTATGGCTACACCTTC. Amino acid sequence: CASRRTGDYGYTF.

This chain connects TRBV6-5 to TRBJ1-2, with 10 bases matching TRBD1. With 9 bases clipped from V and 5 bases from J, the junction kept 9 bases outside the gene matches. The CDR3 totals 14 residues. CDR1 and CDR2 from the germline V gene are MNHEY and SVGAGI. The CDR3 reads CASRDRGRSYGYTF. As DNA, the CDR3 is TGTGCCAGTAGGGACAGGGGACGATCGTATGGCTACACCTTC.